The present TCR beta chain was sequenced within a study of CD8 T cells in ankylosing spondylitis. Whole-study findings and limits: For ankylosing spondylitis blood, a TCR beta motif of 7 or 8 highly homologous variants appeared characteristic. There were earlier reports of some motif variants in reactive arthritis synovial fluid and blood.

Each CDR3 protein gets one entry after TCRdb re-called the 5' RACE reads with MiXCR. The table lists about 220,000 distinct CDR3 sequences, 5.5% to 7.5% of them singletons. This clonotype has a handful of counts. Its target is not known. The sample comprised blood, either unsorted or a sorted T cell fraction (not recorded which). This TCR was sampled from a male donor with ankylosing spondylitis.

DNA of the CDR3: TGTGCCAGCAGTTACCCGACTTCTGAGCAGTACTTC. It translates to CASSYPTSEQYF. The J gene is TRBJ2-7, the V gene TRBV6-2 or TRBV6-3; D gene unclear. The V gene's germline CDR1 is MNHEY and CDR2 SVGEGT. This CDR3 comprises 12 residues. Trimming removed 2 bases at V and 7 bases at J, with 9 bases between.